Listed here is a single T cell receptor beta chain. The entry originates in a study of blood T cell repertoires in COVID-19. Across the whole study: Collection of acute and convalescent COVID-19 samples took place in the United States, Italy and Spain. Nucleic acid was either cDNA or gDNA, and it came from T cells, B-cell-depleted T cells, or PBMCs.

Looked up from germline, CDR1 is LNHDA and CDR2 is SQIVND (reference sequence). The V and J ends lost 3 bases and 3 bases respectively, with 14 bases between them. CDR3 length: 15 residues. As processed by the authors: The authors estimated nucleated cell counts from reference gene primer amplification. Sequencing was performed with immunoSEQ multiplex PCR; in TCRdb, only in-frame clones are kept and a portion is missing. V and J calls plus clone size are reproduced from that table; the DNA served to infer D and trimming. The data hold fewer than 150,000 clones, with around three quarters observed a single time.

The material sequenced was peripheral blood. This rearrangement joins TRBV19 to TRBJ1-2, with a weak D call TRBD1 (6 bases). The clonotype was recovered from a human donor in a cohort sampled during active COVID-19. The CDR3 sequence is CASSMTGITYYGYTF. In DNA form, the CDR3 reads TGTGCCAGTAGTATGACAGGAATAACATACTATGGCTACACCTTC.